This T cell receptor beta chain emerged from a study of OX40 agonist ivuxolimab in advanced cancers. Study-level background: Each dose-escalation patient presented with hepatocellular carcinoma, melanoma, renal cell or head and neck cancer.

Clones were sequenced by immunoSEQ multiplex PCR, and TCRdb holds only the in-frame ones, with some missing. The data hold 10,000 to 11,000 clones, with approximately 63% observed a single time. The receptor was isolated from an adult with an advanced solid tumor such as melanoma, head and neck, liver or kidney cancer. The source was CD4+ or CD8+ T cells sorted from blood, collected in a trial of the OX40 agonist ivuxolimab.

The CDR3 region is CASSQDRGSGELFF. CDR3 coding DNA: TGCGCCAGCAGCCAAGATAGGGGATCCGGGGAGCTGTTTTTT. The chain employs TRBV4-1 and TRBJ2-2; weak D call: TRBD1 (5 bases). Trimming left V 0 bases short and J 6 bases short, with 8 bases between. The germline gives CDR1 MGHRA, CDR2 YSYEKL. This CDR3 spans 14 amino acids.